This T cell receptor (beta chain) is from a study of blood T cell repertoires in COVID-19. Study information: Samples of COVID-19 (acute and convalescent) were obtained from the United States, Italy and Spain. Nucleic acid was either cDNA or gDNA, and it came from T cells, B-cell-depleted T cells, or PBMCs.

The table came from immunoSEQ multiplex PCR; TCRdb's copy has only in-frame clones and leaves some out. The repertoire holds over 150,000 clones, with over 65% as singletons. The CDR3 consists of 17 residues. The germline gives CDR1 SGHRS, CDR2 YFSETQ. J was trimmed by 0 bases and V by 4 bases; bases with no gene match: 4. The chain has TRBV5-1 and TRBJ2-2, with 12 bases that match TRBD1. This TCR came from a man aged 80 or over with acute or convalescent COVID-19. Material: peripheral blood. In nucleotides, the CDR3 is TGCGCCAGCAGCCCGGGACAGGGGGCTGCGAACACCGGGGAGCTGTTTTTT. Its protein product is CASSPGQGAANTGELFF.